What follows describes a single TCR beta chain. Its antigen remains unidentified. CDR3 length: 16 residues. Trimming at V came to 4 bases and at J to 0 bases, leaving 6 bases not matched to a gene. Germline V gene sequence: CDR1 SGDLS, CDR2 YYNGEE. No infections or other immune events were documented during collection. Generated by immunoSEQ multiplex PCR, the TCRdb table keeps only in-frame clones and is missing some. The sample lists about 91,000 clones, about 91% seen once, with roughly 4.2% in the top ten. This sample was included in a study of identifying expanded T cells in peripheral blood. General study results and limits: Across healthy donors, higher total template counts meant significantly greater roughly 2-week count variance. About 1.3 clones differed between technical replicates, versus about 16 and 19 over time.

This clonotype was obtained from a person between 18 and 75 years old in good health. The chain recombines TRBV9 with TRBJ2-1, with 8 bases fitting TRBD2. Material: blood. The CDR3 bases are TGTGCCAGCAGCCATCGAAGCGGGAGCTCCTACAATGAGCAGTTCTTC. Translated, it gives CASSHRSGSSYNEQFF.